These 24 T cell receptor beta chains were all obtained from the same sample, sequenced in a study of T cell changes during pregnancy in multiple sclerosis. Clones were sequenced by immunoSEQ multiplex PCR, and TCRdb holds only the in-frame ones, with some missing. Of around 45,000 clones in the sample, roughly nine tenths are singletons; the top ten hold just over 8%. Sequencing used CD8+ T cells from peripheral blood mononuclear cells, obtained in the second trimester of pregnancy. These receptors came from a female donor with multiple sclerosis, enrolled in a pregnancy study.

The rearrangement uses TRBV11-1 and TRBJ2-7; 7 positions match TRBD2. Trimming removed 5 bases from V and 3 bases from J; junction bases left unmatched: 10. This CDR3 is built from 15 residues. Per germline, CDR1 SGHAT and CDR2 FQDESV (reference sequence). CDR3: CASSAGANALYEQYF. The DNA of the CDR3 is TGTGCCAGCAGCGCGGGAGCCAATGCCCTCTACGAGCAGTACTTC.

The V gene is TRBV6-5, the J gene TRBJ2-2, with a weak D call TRBD2 (6 bases). From germline, CDR1 is MNHEY and CDR2 SVGAGI. The CDR3 covers 13 residues. V was clipped by 5 bases and J by 7 bases, with 11 bases between them. The DNA of the CDR3 is TGTGCCAGCAGTCAGGGAGCGGGCGGGGAGCTGTTTTTT. This translates into CASSQGAGGELFF.

The rearrangement joins TRBV10-2 to TRBJ2-7; TRBD2 agrees at 11 bases. Germline V gives CDR1 WSHSY, CDR2 SAAADI. J lost 3 bases, V lost 6 bases, and 7 bases had no gene match. This CDR3 is 15 amino acids long. CDR3 sequence: CASREVAGGSYEQYF. CDR3 in DNA: TGCGCCAGCAGGGAGGTAGCGGGGGGGAGCTACGAGCAGTACTTC.

The genes are TRBV30 and TRBJ1-5; tentatively, D is TRBD1 (6 bases). V was pared by 0 bases and J by 4 bases, with 7 bases between. Germline assignment: CDR1 GTSNPN and CDR2 SVGIG (reference sequence). There are 13 residues in the CDR3. The CDR3 protein is CAWSVQGNQPQHF. CDR3 in DNA: TGTGCCTGGAGTGTTCAGGGGAATCAGCCCCAGCATTTT.

This rearrangement joins TRBV6-1 to TRBJ2-3; 8 bases fit TRBD1. Germline CDR1 MNHNS, CDR2 SASEGT. This CDR3 has 14 amino acids. After removal of 9 bases from V and 3 bases from J, the junction contained 8 bases not matched to a gene. The CDR3 nucleotides are TGTGCCAGTCAGGGGGCGGTCGAGACAGATACGCAGTATTTT. It is translated as CASQGAVETDTQYF.

This rearrangement joins TRBV6-5 to TRBJ2-5, with 8 bases lining up with TRBD1. The CDR3 extends over 12 amino acids. The germline V gene has CDR1 MNHEY and CDR2 SVGAGI. J was trimmed by 3 bases and V by 6 bases; bases with no gene match: 0. The CDR3 DNA sequence: TGTGCCAGCAGGGACAGGGAAGAGACCCAGTACTTC. Amino acid sequence: CASRDREETQYF.

The J gene is TRBJ2-5, the V gene TRBV5-6, with 10 bases fitting TRBD1. CDR3 length: 14 residues. Germline V gene lookup returns CDR1 SGHDT and CDR2 YYEEEE. With 5 bases clipped from V and 3 bases from J, the junction kept 4 bases outside the gene matches. CDR3 sequence (DNA): TGTGCCAGCAGACCTGGGACAGGGGAAGAGACCCAGTACTTC. Amino acid sequence: CASRPGTGEETQYF. Drawing the rest from reference TRBV5-6 and TRBJ2-5, the complete variable domain is DAGVTQSPTHLIKTRGQQVTLRCSPKSGHDTVSWYQQALGQGPQFIFQYYEEEERQRGNFPDRFSGHQFPNYSSELNVNALLLGDSALYLCASRPGTGEETQYFGPGTRLLVL.

V gene TRBV2 combines with J gene TRBJ2-5; D possibly corresponds to TRBD2 (6 bases). CDR1 and CDR2 from the germline V gene are SNHLY and FYNNEI. The V end lost 4 bases, the J end lost 2 bases, and 20 bases lay between the germline ends. The CDR3 covers 17 residues. The CDR3 region has the DNA TGTGCCAGCAGTGGGCTCGTAACGGGGGTTGAGCAAGAGACCCAGTACTTC. Protein sequence: CASSGLVTGVEQETQYF.

The J gene is TRBJ2-1, the V gene TRBV28; 10 bases align to TRBD1. Germline CDR1 reads MDHEN; CDR2 reads SYDVKM. The CDR3 is made up of 15 amino acids. V lost 4 bases, J lost 7 bases, and 7 bases stayed unmatched. The CDR3 is CASSSDRGQLNEQFF. The CDR3, as DNA: TGTGCCAGCAGTTCAGACAGGGGGCAGTTGAATGAGCAGTTCTTC.

This sequence joins TRBV15 and TRBJ1-2; possibly TRBD1 for D (5 bases). Germline-derived CDR1 and CDR2 are LNHNV and YYDKDF (reference sequence). Trimming cost V 7 bases and J 3 bases, with 12 bases left between them. CDR3 length: 13 amino acids. The CDR3 sequence: CATNSGGDYGYTF. Here the CDR3 DNA reads TGTGCCACCAACTCGGGGGGGGACTATGGCTACACCTTC.

This rearrangement joins TRBV6-4 to TRBJ1-6; D unresolved. This CDR3 region has 13 residues. The germline V and J ends were trimmed by 8 bases and 9 bases, with 14 bases remaining between them. The germline gives CDR1 MRHNA, CDR2 SNTAGT. CDR3 nucleotide sequence: TGTGCCAGCTCCCCCTCGGGGAGTTCACCCCTCCACTTT. This sequence encodes CASSPSGSSPLHF.

V usage is TRBV25-1 and J usage is TRBJ1-6, with D perhaps matching TRBD1 (5 bases). Germline CDR1 reads MGHDK; CDR2 reads SYGVNS. With 0 bases removed from V and 9 bases from J, the gap between germline ends came to 18 bases. The CDR3 contains 17 residues. The CDR3 loop is CASSEYFGGTTGSPLHF. The CDR3 DNA is TGTGCCAGCAGTGAATATTTTGGGGGGACGACGGGTTCACCCCTCCACTTT.

The chain recombines TRBV5-1 with TRBJ2-5; D possibly corresponds to TRBD1 (7 bases). Germline V gene sequence: CDR1 SGHRS, CDR2 YFSETQ. The CDR3 covers 16 residues. The V gene lost 7 bases and the J gene lost 2 bases, with 21 bases spanning the gap. The CDR3: CASYRFGGGSQETQYF. DNA for the CDR3: TGCGCCAGCTACCGCTTCGGAGGGGGCTCGCAAGAGACCCAGTACTTC.

This chain links TRBV12-5 with TRBJ1-5, with 8 positions matching TRBD1. The CDR3 sequence is 15 residues long. Germline lookup yields CDR1 LGHNT and CDR2 FRNRAP. V lost 1 base to trimming and J lost 5 bases; unmatched junction nucleotides: 4. The CDR3 DNA reads as TGTGCTAGTGGTTTGGATGGGACAGGATATCAGCCCCAGCATTTT. Translated, it gives CASGLDGTGYQPQHF.

The sample holds one count of this clone. The genes are TRBV30 and TRBJ2-1; TRBD1 is a possible D gene (5 bases). V was pared by 5 bases and J by 0 bases, with 14 bases between. The CDR3 has 15 amino acids. Germline CDR1 GTSNPN, CDR2 SVGIG (reference sequence). The CDR3 spells CAWVKTASSYNEQFF. DNA for the CDR3: TGTGCCTGGGTAAAGACAGCTAGCTCCTACAATGAGCAGTTCTTC.

The chain joins TRBV6-4 to TRBJ1-2; D unclear. With 2 bases removed from V and 8 bases from J, the gap between germline ends came to 18 bases. The germline gives CDR1 MRHNA, CDR2 SNTAGT. The CDR3 loop spans 15 amino acids. The CDR3 region has the DNA TGTGCCAGCAGTGACCCCGACGCTCTTACGGGGGGCTACACCTTC. Translating it yields CASSDPDALTGGYTF.

The CDR3 loop is CASSLEGSEQYF. CDR3 bases: TGCGCCAGCAGCTTGGAGGGGTCCGAGCAGTACTTC. This chain joins TRBV5-1 and TRBJ2-7; weak D call: TRBD1 (5 bases). The germline V gene encodes CDR1 SGHRS and CDR2 YFSETQ. CDR3 length equals 12 residues. The V end was cut by 0 bases, the J end by 6 bases, with 7 bases between.

J is TRBJ2-5 and V is TRBV5-1; D is perhaps TRBD2 (5 bases). Looked up from germline, CDR1 is SGHRS and CDR2 is YFSETQ. This CDR3 is 14 amino acids long. Trimming shortened V by 4 bases and J by 5 bases, and 15 bases separated the two germline ends. The chain's CDR3 is CASSTDSVRETQYF. Written as DNA, the CDR3 is TGCGCCAGCAGCACGGATAGCGTTAGGGAGACCCAGTACTTC.

The chain combines TRBV6-1 with TRBJ2-7, with 7 positions matching TRBD2. The germline gives CDR1 MNHNS, CDR2 SASEGT. V gave up 10 bases and J gave up 9 bases; unmatched junction bases: 9. The CDR3 has 11 amino acids. As DNA, the CDR3 is TGTGCCACGTTGACTGGGGAGGGGCAGTACTTC. Residues: CATLTGEGQYF.

The J gene is TRBJ1-1, the V gene TRBV5-1; 9 bases are shared with TRBD1. J lost 1 base, V lost 4 bases, and 5 bases had no gene match. This CDR3 has 15 residues. CDR1 and CDR2 (germline): SGHRS, YFSETQ. In DNA, the CDR3 is TGCGCCAGCAGCCCTACAGGGGGCGAGAACACTGAAGCTTTCTTT. It is translated as CASSPTGGENTEAFF.

The genes are TRBV5-1 and TRBJ1-2; 11 nucleotides agree with TRBD1. CDR3 size: 16 residues. The germline gives CDR1 SGHRS, CDR2 YFSETQ. The junction had 7 bases not matched to a gene; V was cut back by 3 bases and J by 3 bases. Here the CDR3 reads CASSSTGTGGDYGYTF. The CDR3, as DNA: TGCGCCAGCAGCTCCACTGGGACAGGGGGGGACTATGGCTACACCTTC.

The chain couples TRBV7-9 to TRBJ2-2, with 9 bases identical to TRBD2. The CDR3 contains 16 residues. The germline gives CDR1 SEHNR, CDR2 FQNEAQ (reference sequence). J was trimmed by 4 bases and V by 1 base; bases with no gene match: 4. CDR3 amino acids: CASSLDSGLATGELFF. Here the CDR3 DNA reads TGTGCCAGCAGCTTAGATTCGGGACTAGCCACCGGGGAGCTGTTTTTT.

This chain connects TRBV5-8 to TRBJ1-1, with 9 positions matching TRBD1. Trimming cost V 3 bases and J 2 bases; bases outside gene matches: 8. Germline loops: CDR1 SGHTS, CDR2 YDEGEE. This CDR3 spans 16 amino acids. This CDR3 is CASSSPGQGPNTEAFF. The CDR3 nucleotides are TGTGCCAGCAGCTCCCCGGGACAGGGACCTAACACTGAAGCTTTCTTT.

V is TRBV6-4 and J is TRBJ1-5; D ambiguous. CDR1 and CDR2 (germline): MRHNA, SNTAGT. This CDR3 contains 13 residues. Trimming pared 5 bases from V and 3 bases from J, leaving 8 bases between. CDR3 loop: CASSRGPNQPQHF. The CDR3 nucleotides read TGTGCCAGCAGTCGTGGGCCCAATCAGCCCCAGCATTTT.